This T cell receptor beta chain came from a study of cytomegalovirus exposure and HLA in healthy donors. On the study more broadly: Of 398 genotyped donors, about 81% clustered with self-reported Caucasian donors. Study-wide points: A list of about 180 TCR beta chains associated with cytomegalovirus was given. The study dropped some indistinguishable V segments, TRBV6-2 and TRBV6-3 among them. The study carried out a later analysis of TCR beta sequences. It associated some 18,000 of them with specific HLA alleles at a false discovery rate of 0.05.

The trim removed 8 bases at V and 2 bases at J, leaving 3 bases unmatched. The CDR3 consists of 13 residues. Germline assignment: CDR1 MDHEN and CDR2 SYDVKM. As concerns this clone: Its antigen is unidentified.

The study ran its PCR with 60 Vbeta and 13 Jbeta primers. Clones were read by immunoSEQ multiplex PCR, and TCRdb kept only the in-frame ones, dropping some. The sample records 100,000 to 150,000 clones, 70% to 85% being singletons. The TCR was taken from a woman between 45 and 60 years old in good health and CMV-seronegative. The sample comprised PBMCs. The V and J genes are TRBV28 and TRBJ2-5, with 9 bases that match TRBD2. The CDR3 is CASLTSGQETQYF. The CDR3 DNA is TGTGCCAGCCTGACTAGCGGACAAGAGACCCAGTACTTC.